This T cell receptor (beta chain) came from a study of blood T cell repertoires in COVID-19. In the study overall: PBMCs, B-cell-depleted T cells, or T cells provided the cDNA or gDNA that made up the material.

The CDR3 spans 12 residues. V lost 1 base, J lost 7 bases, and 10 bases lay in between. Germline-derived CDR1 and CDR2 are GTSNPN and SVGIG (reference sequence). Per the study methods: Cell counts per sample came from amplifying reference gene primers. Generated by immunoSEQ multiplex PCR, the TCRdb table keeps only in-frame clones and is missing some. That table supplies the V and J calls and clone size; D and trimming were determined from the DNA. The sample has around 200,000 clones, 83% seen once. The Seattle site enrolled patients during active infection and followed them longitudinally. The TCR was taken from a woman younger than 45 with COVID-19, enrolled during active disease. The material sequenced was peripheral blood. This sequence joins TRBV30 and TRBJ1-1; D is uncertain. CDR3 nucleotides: TGTGCCTGGAGTGCCGGGGTGCTTGAAGCTTTCTTT. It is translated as CAWSAGVLEAFF.